The clone carrying this T cell receptor (beta chain) was seen more than once but under ten times. What it binds is not known. The sample is drawn from a study of blood T cells in healthy people across ages. The study's findings and limits: As age increased, TCR beta diversity per million T cells fell in a roughly linear fashion.

The germline V gene encodes CDR1 SQVTM and CDR2 ANQGSEA. The CDR3 is made up of 15 amino acids. The V gene end was trimmed by 0 bases and the J gene end by 9 bases; junction bases not matched to a gene: 8. A second PCR, run for roughly 7 to 12 cycles, used a sample-barcoded 5' primer plus a J-beta primer mix. TCRdb reprocessed the 5' RACE reads with MiXCR, giving one entry per CDR3 protein. The repertoire holds 1,500,000 or so distinct CDR3 sequences, with approximately 59% as singletons. The J gene is TRBJ2-1, the V gene TRBV29-1; the match to TRBD1 covers 10 bases. The clonotype originates from a man between 18 and 35 years old in good health. Sequencing input: blood. The CDR3 DNA is TGCAGCGTTGAAGAAACCGGGACAGGGGTAGGTGAGCAGTTCTTC. Its translation: CSVEETGTGVGEQFF.